Below, one T cell receptor (beta chain) is given with its context. Sequencing was performed with immunoSEQ multiplex PCR; in TCRdb, only in-frame clones are kept and a portion is missing. The top ten clones hold roughly 1.8% of a sample with around 50,000 clones, approximately 95% of them seen once. This sample is drawn from a study of control samples from healthy donors and cancer patients. Trimming shortened V by 5 bases and J by 7 bases, and 11 bases separated the two germline ends. This CDR3 contains 12 residues. Germline V gene sequence: CDR1 SQVTM, CDR2 ANQGSEA. The sequenced material came from blood. The chain has TRBV29-1 and TRBJ1-4; D remains ambiguous. The receptor's source is a woman aged 25-40 years in good health. CDR3 in amino acids: CSVSPGSEKLFF. Here the CDR3 DNA reads TGCAGCGTTAGTCCGGGAAGTGAAAAACTGTTTTTT.